Below, 21 T cell receptor beta chains from the same sample are listed, as sequenced in a study of T cell responses to AZD1222 COVID-19 vaccine. Method: immunoSEQ multiplex PCR; TCRdb's copy keeps in-frame clones and lacks some. Of more than 85,000 clones listed, 85% to 90% are singletons. The sequencing here drew on peripheral blood, taken on day 0 of AZD1222 vaccination. The receptors were gathered from an adult in good health.

This chain links TRBV19 with TRBJ1-5, with D uncertain. This CDR3 is 16 amino acids long. Germline V gene lookup returns CDR1 LNHDA and CDR2 SQIVND (reference sequence). Between the trimmed V and J ends, which lost 3 bases and 1 base, there was a span of 13 bases. The CDR3 DNA sequence: TGTGCCAGTAGTATTTACTGGGTGGGGAGCAATCAGCCCCAGCATTTT. Translating gives CASSIYWVGSNQPQHF.

The chain recombines TRBV9 with TRBJ2-2, with D unresolved. The V gene's germline CDR1 is SGDLS and CDR2 YYNGEE. This CDR3 is 14 amino acids long. Between the trimmed V and J ends, which lost 4 bases and 4 bases, there was a span of 11 bases. The CDR3 DNA follows: TGTGCCAGCAGCCCAGAAACGGGCACCGGGGAGCTGTTTTTT. Translation: CASSPETGTGELFF.

As DNA, the CDR3 is TGTGCCAGTAGTATAGATCTGAATAGCGGGAGCTTTTACAATGAGCAGTTCTTC. This encodes CASSIDLNSGSFYNEQFF. The chain recombines TRBV19 with TRBJ2-1; 9 bases are shared with TRBD2. Germline V lookup: CDR1 LNHDA, CDR2 SQIVND (reference sequence). This CDR3 region has 18 residues. Trimming removed 0 bases from V and 4 bases from J; junction bases left unmatched: 10. The whole variable domain, filled in from reference TRBV19 and TRBJ2-1, reads DGGITQSPKYLFRKEGQNVTLSCEQNLNHDAMYWYRQDPGQGLRLIYYSQIVNDFQKGDIAEGYSVSREKKESFPLTVTSAQKNPTAFYLCASSIDLNSGSFYNEQFFGPGTRLTVL.

The J gene is TRBJ2-6, the V gene TRBV6-6, with 9 bases lining up with TRBD1. This CDR3 has 20 amino acids. CDR1 and CDR2 (germline): MNHNY, SVGAGI (reference sequence). The ends lost 5 bases at V and 0 bases at J; junction bases unmatched: 14. The CDR3 DNA follows: TGTGCCAGCAGTCCCACGGGACAGGGTTTTTGGATCTCTGGGGCCAACGTCCTGACTTTC. This encodes CASSPTGQGFWISGANVLTF.

CDR3 protein: CASSYRGLNQPQHF. CDR3 in DNA: TGTGCCAGCAGTTACAGGGGGTTGAATCAGCCCCAGCATTTT. The chain carries TRBV6-5 and TRBJ1-5; TRBD1 might be the D (6 bases). The V gene lost 2 bases and the J gene lost 4 bases, with 9 bases spanning the gap. Germline V gene data show CDR1 as MNHEY and CDR2 as SVGAGI. The CDR3 is 14 residues long.

The chain joins TRBV10-1 to TRBJ2-1; D unclear. Germline-derived CDR1 and CDR2 are WNHNN and SYGVQD (reference sequence). The CDR3 has 13 residues. Between the trimmed V and J ends, which lost 0 bases and 5 bases, there was a span of 5 bases. The chain's CDR3 is CASSESQDNEQFF. The CDR3 DNA sequence: TGCGCCAGCAGTGAGTCCCAGGACAATGAGCAGTTCTTC.

This chain links TRBV20-1 with TRBJ1-5; D is ambiguous. Deletions cut 4 bases from V and 8 bases from J, with 9 bases between. This CDR3 region has 11 residues. Germline V gene data show CDR1 as DFQATT and CDR2 as SNEGSKA (reference sequence). CDR3 region: CSAMGVEPQHF. The CDR3 nucleotides read TGCAGTGCTATGGGTGTCGAGCCCCAGCATTTT.

The CDR3 DNA is TGTGCCAGTAGTACCCAGGGAGTCAGCAATCAGCCCCAGCATTTT. This translates into CASSTQGVSNQPQHF. V and J are TRBV19 and TRBJ1-5; D is possibly TRBD1 (5 bases). This CDR3 is built from 15 residues. The V gene lost 4 bases and the J gene lost 1 base, with 11 bases spanning the gap. The germline CDR1 and CDR2 sequences are LNHDA and SQIVND (reference sequence).

V gene TRBV6-5 combines with J gene TRBJ1-1; D gene ambiguous. CDR3 length: 14 amino acids. Germline V gives CDR1 MNHEY, CDR2 SVGAGI. Trimming cost V 7 bases and J 1 base, with 13 bases left between them. The DNA for the CDR3 is TGTGCCAGCACCGGGAGAGTGGGGAACACTGAAGCTTTCTTT. Its translation is CASTGRVGNTEAFF.

The V and J genes are TRBV27 and TRBJ2-1; 16 bases align to TRBD2. V shed 3 bases and J 6 bases; nucleotides not matched to a gene: 5. CDR1 is MNHEY and CDR2 is SMNVEV in the germline V gene (reference sequence). This CDR3 spans 17 amino acids. DNA for the CDR3: TGTGCCAGCAGTTTCGGGACTAGCGGGAGGGCCATCAATGAGCAGTTCTTC. It is translated as CASSFGTSGRAINEQFF.

The chain's CDR3 is CASRGFRERGDTQYF. The CDR3 nucleotides read TGTGCCAGCAGGGGGTTCCGGGAGAGGGGAGATACGCAGTATTTT. The genes are TRBV7-8 and TRBJ2-3; possible D gene TRBD2, 6 bases. Trimming removed 6 bases at V and 5 bases at J, with 18 bases between. The CDR3 is 15 amino acids. Germline V CDR1 and CDR2: SGHVS, FQNEAQ.

The chain couples TRBV10-1 to TRBJ2-7; D is ambiguous. The germline V gene has CDR1 WNHNN and CDR2 SYGVQD (reference sequence). Trimming stripped 3 bases from V and 3 bases from J, with 9 bases between. The CDR3 has 13 amino acids. This CDR3 reads CASSDHLSYEQYF. CDR3 in DNA: TGCGCCAGCAGTGATCATCTGAGCTACGAGCAGTACTTC.

V and J are TRBV6-4 and TRBJ1-4; D is undetermined. Germline CDR1 and CDR2: MRHNA and SNTAGT. With 2 bases removed from V and 4 bases from J, the gap between germline ends came to 8 bases. This CDR3 is 14 amino acids long. The CDR3 sequence is CASSDPRGNEKLFF. For the CDR3, the DNA is TGTGCCAGCAGTGACCCCCGCGGTAATGAAAAACTGTTTTTT.

CDR3 in DNA: TGTGCCAGCAGCTTGGGGGGAGGGGAAGCTTTCTTT. This sequence encodes CASSLGGGEAFF. The chain combines TRBV11-2 with TRBJ1-1, with D possibly being TRBD1 (5 bases). Trimming cost V 3 bases and J 8 bases, with 10 bases left between them. Germline CDR1 reads SGHAT; CDR2 reads FQNNGV. The length of the CDR3 is 12 residues.

This chain links TRBV11-1 with TRBJ2-7, with D perhaps matching TRBD2 (6 bases). This CDR3 spans 15 amino acids. V lost 0 bases, J lost 3 bases, and 12 bases lay in between. Germline CDR1 reads SGHAT; CDR2 reads FQDESV (reference sequence). The CDR3 sequence: CASSLAGGLFYEQYF. The CDR3, as DNA: TGTGCCAGCAGCTTAGCGGGGGGACTCTTCTACGAGCAGTACTTC.

The count of this clone is one. The chain carries TRBV28 and TRBJ1-1; maybe TRBD1 (5 bases). Trimming removed 5 bases from V and 5 bases from J, with 18 bases in between. Germline V gene sequence: CDR1 MDHEN, CDR2 SYDVKM. The length of the CDR3 is 15 residues. For the CDR3, the DNA is TGTGCCAGCAGTACAACGACAGTTGGGTTGACTGAAGCTTTCTTT. Its protein product is CASSTTTVGLTEAFF.

The J gene is TRBJ2-3, the V gene TRBV2; 10 bases match TRBD2. The germline V gene encodes CDR1 SNHLY and CDR2 FYNNEI. The CDR3 length is 16 residues. V lost 7 bases and J lost 1; bases outside the gene matches: 8. DNA of the CDR3: TGTGCCAGCACCAGCCCCGGGACTAGCGGCACAGATACGCAGTATTTT. Translation: CASTSPGTSGTDTQYF.

V gene TRBV7-3 combines with J gene TRBJ2-7, with 9 positions matching TRBD1. Unmatched junction bases numbered 8, after V lost 4 bases and J lost 4 bases. CDR1 and CDR2 from the germline V gene are SGHTA and FQGTGA. The CDR3 sequence is 15 residues long. DNA of the CDR3: TGTGCCAGCAGCTCCCGTTCGGGACAGGGTTACGAGCAGTACTTC. Residues: CASSSRSGQGYEQYF.

The chain uses TRBV19 and TRBJ2-1; 9 nucleotides line up with TRBD2. Trimming at V came to 10 bases and at J to 7 bases, leaving 11 bases not matched to a gene. The CDR3 runs 14 residues. Germline lookup yields CDR1 LNHDA and CDR2 SQIVND (reference sequence). CDR3 loop: CATHRREGRNEQFF. The CDR3 DNA is TGTGCCACCCATCGGCGGGAGGGCCGGAATGAGCAGTTCTTC.

The chain is built from TRBV28 and TRBJ2-2; 12 nucleotides agree with TRBD1. V lost 5 bases to trimming and J lost 6 bases; unmatched junction nucleotides: 7. Germline CDR1 and CDR2: MDHEN and SYDVKM. The CDR3 length is 16 residues. The CDR3 spells CASSGLGQGAAGELFF. In DNA, the CDR3 is TGTGCCAGCAGTGGATTGGGACAGGGGGCGGCCGGGGAGCTGTTTTTT.

The chain joins TRBV28 to TRBJ2-5; TRBD2 matches at 7 bases. The J segment lost 4 bases and the V segment lost 5 bases, leaving 19 bases of the junction unmatched. The CDR3 sequence is 18 residues long. The germline V gene encodes CDR1 MDHEN and CDR2 SYDVKM. The CDR3 here is CASSPIRAGAGFGETQYF. CDR3 DNA sequence: TGTGCCAGCAGTCCCATACGAGCAGGAGCGGGATTTGGAGAGACCCAGTACTTC.